This TCR beta chain is drawn from a study of shared clonotypes between healthy human individuals. About the research overall: Plates per donor: three CD4 naive, three CD4 memory, two CD8 naive, one CD8 memory.

About this clone itself: What it binds is not known.

The CDR3 covers 13 residues. Trimming cost V 6 bases and J 0 bases, with 8 bases left between them. Germline-derived CDR1 and CDR2 are SQVTM and ANQGSEA. Points from the study as a whole: Naive subsets generally had larger estimated richness than memory subsets. Investigators collected only blood, and repertoires in tissues likely differ. Sequencing depth was expected to influence donor clonotype sharing.

The assay was immunoSEQ multiplex PCR, and TCRdb's table has in-frame clones only and misses some. The data show about 2 million clones, approximately 94% seen once. CD45RO-negative, CCR7-selected cells formed the naive CD8 fraction, which excluded terminally differentiated effector memory CD45RA+ cells. Sequenced material: naive CD8+ T cells sorted from blood. The chain couples TRBV29-1 to TRBJ2-2, with D unclear. This clonotype originated in a man in his late teens or twenties in good health. The chain's CDR3 is CSVCNTNTGELFF. The CDR3 nucleotides are TGCAGCGTATGTAACACGAACACCGGGGAGCTGTTTTTT.